This T cell receptor beta chain was recovered during a study of T cell changes during pregnancy in multiple sclerosis. Data came from immunoSEQ multiplex PCR; TCRdb stores just in-frame clones and leaves some out. The data contain 57,000 or so clones, 91% of them singletons. This sequence originates from a female donor in good health, enrolled as a control in a pregnancy study. The sample in question was peripheral blood, obtained after pregnancy.

The CDR3 coding sequence is TGTGCCAGTAGGCCGGTCTCTAGCACAGATACGCAGTATTTT. Its translation is CASRPVSSTDTQYF. This sequence joins TRBV19 and TRBJ2-3; D is unclear. The CDR3 sequence is 14 residues long. Germline CDR1 is LNHDA and CDR2 is SQIVND (reference sequence). Trimming stripped 6 bases from V and 0 bases from J, with 10 bases between. Variable domain in full (rest from reference TRBV19 and TRBJ2-3): DGGITQSPKYLFRKEGQNVTLSCEQNLNHDAMYWYRQDPGQGLRLIYYSQIVNDFQKGDIAEGYSVSREKKESFPLTVTSAQKNPTAFYLCASRPVSSTDTQYFGPGTRLTVL.